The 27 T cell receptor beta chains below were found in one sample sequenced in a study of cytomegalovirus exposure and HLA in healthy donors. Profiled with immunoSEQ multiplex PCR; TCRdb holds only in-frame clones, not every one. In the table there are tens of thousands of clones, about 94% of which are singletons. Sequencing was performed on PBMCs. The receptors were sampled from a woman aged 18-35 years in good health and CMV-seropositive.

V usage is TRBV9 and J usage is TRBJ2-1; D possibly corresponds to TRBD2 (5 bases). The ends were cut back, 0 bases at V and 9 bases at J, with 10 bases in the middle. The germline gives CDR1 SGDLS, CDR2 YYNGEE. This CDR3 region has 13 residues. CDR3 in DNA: TGTGCCAGCAGCGTAGGAGGGCTGACTGAGCAGTTCTTC. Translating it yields CASSVGGLTEQFF.

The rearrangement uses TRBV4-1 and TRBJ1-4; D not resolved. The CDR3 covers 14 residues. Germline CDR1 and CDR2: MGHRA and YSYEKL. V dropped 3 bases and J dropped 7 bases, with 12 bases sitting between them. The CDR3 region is CASSHVSRGEKLFF. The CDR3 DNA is TGCGCCAGCAGCCATGTCTCCCGAGGTGAAAAACTGTTTTTT.

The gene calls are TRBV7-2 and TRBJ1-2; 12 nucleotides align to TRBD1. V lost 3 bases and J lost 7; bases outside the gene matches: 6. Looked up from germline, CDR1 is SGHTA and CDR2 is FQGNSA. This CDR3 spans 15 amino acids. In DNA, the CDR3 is TGTGCCAGCAGCTTGGGACAGGGGGCGCAGGGTGGCTACACCTTC. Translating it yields CASSLGQGAQGGYTF.

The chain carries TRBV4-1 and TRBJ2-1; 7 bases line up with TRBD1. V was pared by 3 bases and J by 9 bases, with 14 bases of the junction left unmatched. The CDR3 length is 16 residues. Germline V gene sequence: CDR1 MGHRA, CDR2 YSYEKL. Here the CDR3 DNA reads TGCGCCAGCAGCCACTCGGACAGGAAAGGCCGAGGTGAGCAGTTCTTC. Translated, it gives CASSHSDRKGRGEQFF.

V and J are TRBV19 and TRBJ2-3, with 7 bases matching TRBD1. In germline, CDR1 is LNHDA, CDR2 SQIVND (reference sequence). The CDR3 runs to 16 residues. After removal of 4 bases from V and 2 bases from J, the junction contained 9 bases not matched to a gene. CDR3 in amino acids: CASSKDRALNTDTQYF. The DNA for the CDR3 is TGTGCCAGTAGTAAAGACAGGGCCCTTAACACAGATACGCAGTATTTT.

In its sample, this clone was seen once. DNA of the CDR3: TGTGCCAGCAGCTTGGTGGGAGGGAACACTGAAGCTTTCTTT. Translation gives CASSLVGGNTEAFF. V is TRBV7-2 and J is TRBJ1-1; D gene ambiguous. V lost 3 bases to trimming and J lost 1 base, with 9 bases between them. The CDR3 loop spans 14 amino acids. Germline lookup yields CDR1 SGHTA and CDR2 FQGNSA.

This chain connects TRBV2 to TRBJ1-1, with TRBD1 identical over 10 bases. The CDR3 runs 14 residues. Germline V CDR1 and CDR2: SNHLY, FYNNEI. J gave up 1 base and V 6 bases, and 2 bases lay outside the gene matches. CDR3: CASRRQGANTEAFF. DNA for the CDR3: TGTGCCAGCAGGCGACAGGGGGCGAACACTGAAGCTTTCTTT.

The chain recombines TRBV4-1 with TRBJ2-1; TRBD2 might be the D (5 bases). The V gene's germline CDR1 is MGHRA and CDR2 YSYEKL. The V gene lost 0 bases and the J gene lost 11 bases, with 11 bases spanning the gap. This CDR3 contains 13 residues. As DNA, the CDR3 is TGCGCCAGCAGCCAAGACCAATCGGGGAAGCAGTTCTTC. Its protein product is CASSQDQSGKQFF.

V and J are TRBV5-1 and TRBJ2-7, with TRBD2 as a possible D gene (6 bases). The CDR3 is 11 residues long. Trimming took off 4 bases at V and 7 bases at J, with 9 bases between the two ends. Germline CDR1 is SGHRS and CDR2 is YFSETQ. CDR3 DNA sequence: TGCGCCAGCAGCGGGGGGTATGAGCAGTACTTC. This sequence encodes CASSGGYEQYF.

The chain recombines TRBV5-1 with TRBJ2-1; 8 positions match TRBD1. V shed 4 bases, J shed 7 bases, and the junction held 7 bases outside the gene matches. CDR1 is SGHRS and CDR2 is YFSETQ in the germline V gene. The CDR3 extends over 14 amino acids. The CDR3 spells CASSPPGQVNEQFF. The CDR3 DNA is TGCGCCAGCAGCCCACCGGGACAGGTTAATGAGCAGTTCTTC.

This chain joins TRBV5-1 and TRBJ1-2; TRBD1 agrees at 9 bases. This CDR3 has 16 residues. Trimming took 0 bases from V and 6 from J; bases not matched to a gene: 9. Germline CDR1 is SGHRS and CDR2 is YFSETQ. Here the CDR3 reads CASSLVPGQGLHGYTF. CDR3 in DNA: TGCGCCAGCAGCTTGGTTCCGGGACAGGGTTTACATGGCTACACCTTC. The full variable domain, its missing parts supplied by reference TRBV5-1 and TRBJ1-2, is KAGVTQTPRYLIKTRGQQVTLSCSPISGHRSVSWYQQTPGQGLQFLFEYFSETQRNKGNFPGRFSGRQFSNSRSEMNVSTLELGDSALYLCASSLVPGQGLHGYTFGSGTRLTVV.

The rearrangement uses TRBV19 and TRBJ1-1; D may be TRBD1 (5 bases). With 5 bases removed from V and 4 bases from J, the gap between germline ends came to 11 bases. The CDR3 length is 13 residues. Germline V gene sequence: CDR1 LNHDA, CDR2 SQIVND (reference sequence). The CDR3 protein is CASSLLGGTEAFF. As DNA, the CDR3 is TGTGCCAGTAGTCTGCTCGGGGGCACTGAAGCTTTCTTT.

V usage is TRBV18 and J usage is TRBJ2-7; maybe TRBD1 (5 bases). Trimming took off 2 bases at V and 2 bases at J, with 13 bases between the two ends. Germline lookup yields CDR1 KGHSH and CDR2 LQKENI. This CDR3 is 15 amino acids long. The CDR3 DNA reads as TGTGCCAGCTCACCAATTGTAGGGGTTACCTACGAGCAGTACTTC. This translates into CASSPIVGVTYEQYF.

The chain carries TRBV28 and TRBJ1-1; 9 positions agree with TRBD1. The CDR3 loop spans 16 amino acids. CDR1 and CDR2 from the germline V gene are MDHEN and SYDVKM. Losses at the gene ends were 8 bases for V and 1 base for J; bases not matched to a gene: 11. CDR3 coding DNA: TGTGCCAGCTCGGGGATATCGGGACAGGGGAACACTGAAGCTTTCTTT. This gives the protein CASSGISGQGNTEAFF.

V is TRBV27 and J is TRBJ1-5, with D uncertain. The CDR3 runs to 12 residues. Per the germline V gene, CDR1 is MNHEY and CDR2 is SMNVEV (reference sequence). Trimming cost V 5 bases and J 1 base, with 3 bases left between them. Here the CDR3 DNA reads TGTGCCAGCAGTCAGAGCAATCAGCCCCAGCATTTT. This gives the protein CASSQSNQPQHF.

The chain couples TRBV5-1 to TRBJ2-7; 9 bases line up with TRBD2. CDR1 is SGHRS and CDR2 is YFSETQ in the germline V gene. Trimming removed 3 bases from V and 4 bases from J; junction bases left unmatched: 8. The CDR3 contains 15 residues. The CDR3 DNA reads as TGCGCCAGCAGCTGGGGGCGGGGGGGCCTGTACGAGCAGTACTTC. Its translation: CASSWGRGGLYEQYF.

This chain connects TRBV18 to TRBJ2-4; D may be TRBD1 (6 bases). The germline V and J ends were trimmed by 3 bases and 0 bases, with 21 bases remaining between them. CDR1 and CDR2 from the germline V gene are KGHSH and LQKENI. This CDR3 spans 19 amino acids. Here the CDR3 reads CASSPLLSQGSLAKNIQYF. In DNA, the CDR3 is TGTGCCAGCTCACCTCTCTTATCACAGGGATCTCTAGCCAAAAACATTCAGTACTTC.

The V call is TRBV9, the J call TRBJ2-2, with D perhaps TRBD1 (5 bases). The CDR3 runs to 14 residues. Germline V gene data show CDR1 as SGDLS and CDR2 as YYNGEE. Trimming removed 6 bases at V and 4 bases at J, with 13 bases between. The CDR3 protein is CASTQGLATGELFF. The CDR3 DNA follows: TGTGCCAGCACGCAGGGTTTGGCCACCGGGGAGCTGTTTTTT.

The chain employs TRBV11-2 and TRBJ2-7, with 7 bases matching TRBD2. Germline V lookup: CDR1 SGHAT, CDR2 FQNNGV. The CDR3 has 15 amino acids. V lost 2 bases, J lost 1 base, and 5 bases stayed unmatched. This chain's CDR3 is CASSLLGGVSYEQYF. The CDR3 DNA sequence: TGTGCCAGCAGCTTACTGGGGGGGGTATCCTACGAGCAGTACTTC.

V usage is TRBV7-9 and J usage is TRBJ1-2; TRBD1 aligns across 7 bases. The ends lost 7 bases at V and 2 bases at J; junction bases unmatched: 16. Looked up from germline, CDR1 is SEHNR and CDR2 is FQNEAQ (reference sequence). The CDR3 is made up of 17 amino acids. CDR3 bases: TGTGCCAGCAAGCCGGGACAGTTGATCGGTCGCAACTATGGCTACACCTTC. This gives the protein CASKPGQLIGRNYGYTF.

The CDR3 sequence: CASSAGISYEQYF. The CDR3 nucleotides read TGTGCCAGCAGTGCGGGGATCTCCTACGAGCAGTACTTC. The rearrangement joins TRBV2 to TRBJ2-7, with TRBD2 as a possible D gene (5 bases). This CDR3 is 13 amino acids long. V was clipped by 4 bases and J by 0 bases, with 7 bases between them. The germline gives CDR1 SNHLY, CDR2 FYNNEI.

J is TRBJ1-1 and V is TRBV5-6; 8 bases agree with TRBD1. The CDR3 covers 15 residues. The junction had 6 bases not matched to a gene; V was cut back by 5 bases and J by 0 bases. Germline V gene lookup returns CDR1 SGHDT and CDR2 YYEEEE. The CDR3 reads CASSDPGQVNTEAFF. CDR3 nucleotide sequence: TGTGCCAGCAGTGATCCGGGACAGGTGAACACTGAAGCTTTCTTT.

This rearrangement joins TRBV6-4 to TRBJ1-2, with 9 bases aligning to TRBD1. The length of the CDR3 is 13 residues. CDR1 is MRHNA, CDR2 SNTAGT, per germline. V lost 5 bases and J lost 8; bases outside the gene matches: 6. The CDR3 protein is CASSQGQGQGYTF. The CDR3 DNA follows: TGTGCCAGCAGTCAAGGACAGGGGCAAGGCTACACCTTC.

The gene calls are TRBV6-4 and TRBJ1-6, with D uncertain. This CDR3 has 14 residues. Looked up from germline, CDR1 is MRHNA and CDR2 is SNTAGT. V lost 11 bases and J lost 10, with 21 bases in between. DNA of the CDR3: TGTGCCGGAGGCCGATTTGGGAAGCAATCACCCCTCCACTTT. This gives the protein CAGGRFGKQSPLHF.

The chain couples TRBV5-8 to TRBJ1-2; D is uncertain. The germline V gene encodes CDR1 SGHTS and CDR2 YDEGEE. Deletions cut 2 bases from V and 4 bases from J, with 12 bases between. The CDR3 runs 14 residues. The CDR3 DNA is TGTGCCAGCAGCTTCGGAGCAAATAGCTATGGCTACACCTTC. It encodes CASSFGANSYGYTF.

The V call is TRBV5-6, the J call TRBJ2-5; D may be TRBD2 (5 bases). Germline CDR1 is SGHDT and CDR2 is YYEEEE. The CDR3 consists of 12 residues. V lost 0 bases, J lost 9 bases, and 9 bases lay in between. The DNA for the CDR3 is TGTGCCAGCAGCTTGGGGCTAGCTCCCCAGTACTTC. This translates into CASSLGLAPQYF.

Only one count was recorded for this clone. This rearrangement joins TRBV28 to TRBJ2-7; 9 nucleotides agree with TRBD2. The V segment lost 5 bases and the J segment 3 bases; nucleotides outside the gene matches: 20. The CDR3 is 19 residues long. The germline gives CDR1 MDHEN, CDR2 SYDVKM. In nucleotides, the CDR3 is TGTGCCAGCAGTCCGGGACTAGCAAAGGCCGACAGAAGCATCTACGAGCAGTACTTC. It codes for CASSPGLAKADRSIYEQYF.